This TCR beta chain is drawn from a study of PD-1 blockade in mismatch repair-deficient tumors. Study-wide points: Rapid post-treatment expansion, then contraction, generally preceding radiologic response, marked tumor-resident clones.

Per the germline V gene, CDR1 is KGHSH and CDR2 is LQKENI. The length of the CDR3 is 17 residues. J gave up 0 bases and V 8 bases, and 12 bases lay outside the gene matches. Using immunoSEQ multiplex PCR, the repertoire was profiled, and TCRdb retains in-frame clones only, with some absent. The table lists approximately 80,000 clones, approximately 78% of them singletons. Details on this clone: As yet, its antigen is unknown.

The chain couples TRBV18 to TRBJ2-3; TRBD2 aligns across 9 bases. The receptor's source is an adult with mismatch repair-deficient cancer. The source was peripheral blood, collected 44 weeks after starting pembrolizumab. CDR3 region: CASRSSGRIPSTDTQYF. The CDR3 DNA reads as TGTGCCAGCCGCTCCAGCGGGAGGATCCCTAGCACAGATACGCAGTATTTT.